This TCR beta chain was sequenced for a study of graft-versus-host responses after intestinal transplantation (dated by TCRdb to the early 2020s). About the investigation overall: The transplants that recipients received were multivisceral, liver-intestinal, or isolated intestinal. Every recipient was given anti-thymocyte globulin induction, then maintenance tacrolimus and steroids for around three years. Instead of going to the commercial service, samples from a few later patients were sequenced in-house on an Illumina MiSeq and processed with MiXCR. To identify alloreactive clones, pre-transplant mixed lymphocyte reaction products were sequenced and compared with unstimulated pre-transplant donor and recipient T cells. After intestinal transplantation, graft-versus-host and host-versus-graft alloreactive T cell clones in the graft, circulation and bone marrow were tracked using bulk TCR-beta CDR3 sequencing. A cohort of 24 intestinal transplant recipients, including one retransplant, was enrolled, and a few patients lacking pretransplant specimens were excluded. A peak of at least 4% donor T cells among recipient peripheral blood mononuclear cells was the definition used for donor T cell macrochimerism.

This specimen's time point label, per the study, means: cells obtained before transplantation from donor or recipient. CD3+CD4+ and CD3+CD8+ populations were FACS-sorted from unstimulated pre-transplant donor and recipient cells taken from spleen or lymph nodes. This clone was detected only once. No antigen is known for it. No quality values exist for individual bases; no much larger clone is one base distant. What the work shows at the level of the full study, not this receptor alone: GvH clones were detected in recipient bone marrow, and some appeared earlier in ileal mucosa or blood, consistent with an intestinal mucosal origin. Early after transplant, peak levels of circulating GvH clones were found to be associated with declines in HvG clones. In the allografts of patients with donor T cell macrochimerism, GvH to HvG T cell clonal ratios were high. Conclusions were limited by the relatively low number and heterogeneity of intestinal transplant patients.

The CDR1 and CDR2 encoded by the germline V gene (reference sequence) are LNHDA and SQIVND. CDR3 length: 15 amino acids, cysteine to phenylalanine. CDR3 DNA is the only sequence kept; it has 45 bases, read in frame from the first base. The junction carries 14 bases between V and J, which are trimmed by 8 bases and 0 bases respectively. Library preparation was by the immunoSEQ multiplex PCR assay. For most patients, genomic DNA was isolated with the Qiagen DNeasy Blood and Tissue Kit and shipped frozen to Adaptive Biotechnologies for TCR sequencing. High-throughput TCR-beta CDR3 sequencing of genomic DNA from most patients was performed by Adaptive Biotechnologies. Per the source publication's procedure: Adaptive's ImmunoSEQ software supplied the TCR sequencing data for roughly 17 patients, while MiXCR and VDJtools were used to process a few other patients. To correct CD4 versus CD8 sorting errors, any sequence found in both subsets at a frequency ratio below 5:1 was removed. Because the origin of CDR3 nucleotide sequences shared between donor and recipient could not be assigned, those sequences were removed. To count as alloreactive, a clone needed at least 2-fold expansion over unstimulated cells and a minimum CFSE-low frequency of 0.002% (template counts) or 0.001% (read counts). Clones were considered mappable if detected in sequenced pre-transplant spleen, lymph node, or MLR CFSE-low populations of the donor or recipient. The cumulative frequency of alloreactive clones was calculated as a percentage of all sequences, weighted by copy number. Here the immuneACCESS table is served through TCRdb, limited to in-frame sequences with V and J called. Missing clones are a known gap in these copies; in checked studies unresolved V genes cover under half, and the rest lacks a known reason. For V, J and clone size, that table is used; D and trimming come from the DNA. The sample table lists under 150,000 clones, approximately 95% of them with a count of one. Over 2.5% of the sample is in the top ten clones.

The source is a human donor who received an intestinal transplant. Recombination joined TRBV19 with TRBJ2-1; the D region possibly corresponds to TRBD2 (6 bases align). The sequencing used unstimulated CD8+ T cells sorted from spleen or lymph node cells, collected before intestinal transplant. The nucleotide sequence is given as TGTGCCAGTTTGGGGACTTGGAGCTCCTACAATGAGCAGTTCTTC. Its translation reads: CASLGTWSSYNEQFF.